This T cell receptor beta chain appears in the sequencing data of a study of early T cells in non-severe SARS-CoV-2 infection. The wider study: Chains from this unsorted whole-blood bulk RNA could not be paired.

Unique molecular identifiers were attached to individual cDNA molecules. TCRdb fed the 5' RACE reads into MiXCR, producing one record per CDR3 protein. The sample shows about 70,000 distinct CDR3 sequences, roughly 12% of them seen only once. The V gene's germline CDR1 is ENHRY and CDR2 SYGVKD. Trimming left V 5 bases short and J 2 bases short, with 6 bases between. The CDR3 totals 12 residues. Sequenced input: whole blood. The chain has TRBV10-3 and TRBJ1-1; D remains unclear. This receptor was identified in an adult who was a healthcare worker with PCR-confirmed SARS-CoV-2 infection or an uninfected control (not recorded which). The CDR3 DNA is TGTGCCATCAGTTCCTTCAACACTGAAGCTTTCTTT. Translating it yields CAISSFNTEAFF.